This TCR beta chain was captured by sequencing in a study of vaccination effects on CD4 cells after COVID-19. On the study more broadly: Post-vaccine sampling occurred a median 72 days after the second dose.

The V segment lost 1 base and the J segment 1 base; nucleotides outside the gene matches: 3. The CDR3 length is 15 residues. Germline lookup yields CDR1 SGHTA and CDR2 FQGTGA. Assay used: immunoSEQ multiplex PCR; TCRdb lists only in-frame clones, some missing. The table records around 66,000 clones, roughly 81% of them present only once. Scientists isolated CD4+ T cells after an approximately 11-day culture period ended. Everyone in the study got two shots of either the BNT162b2 or mRNA-1273 vaccine. This clone was seen once. The antigen is undetermined. The chain has TRBV7-3 and TRBJ1-1; 7 bases agree with TRBD1. The TCR sequence derives from a human donor who received a COVID-19 vaccine. The sample in question was CD4+ T cells from PBMCs cultured without peptide, obtained after COVID-19 vaccination. The CDR3 reads CASSLKSGGNTEAFF. The DNA for the CDR3 is TGTGCCAGCAGCTTAAAGTCAGGGGGGAACACTGAAGCTTTCTTT.